This TCR beta chain stems from a study of T cell responses to AZD1222 COVID-19 vaccine. The study's findings and limits: Mostly white British, mostly female donors; authors suggested clonal diversity may be underestimated.

Notes on this clone: The antigen remains unidentified.

The method was immunoSEQ multiplex PCR; TCRdb's version includes in-frame clones alone and lacks a portion of them. Counted here are over 50,000 clones, 84% occurring once; the ten biggest clones make up around 7.3%. Germline CDR1 is SGHVS and CDR2 is FNYEAQ. The ends lost 5 bases at V and 10 bases at J; junction bases unmatched: 8. The CDR3 runs 15 residues. The material was peripheral blood, obtained on day 0 of AZD1222 vaccination. This receptor was obtained from an adult in good health. The chain combines TRBV7-6 with TRBJ1-6; 10 nucleotides match TRBD1. CDR3 in DNA: TGTGCCAGCAGCCCTGACGGGACAGGGGTCTCACCCCTCCACTTT. Its translation: CASSPDGTGVSPLHF.